This passage covers 10 T cell receptor beta chains from one sample sequenced in a study of blood T cells in healthy people across ages. It was with a sample-barcoded 5' primer and a J-beta primer mix that a second PCR of about 6 to 11 cycles was run. One entry per CDR3 protein, called by TCRdb with MiXCR from the 5' RACE reads. The data show 890,000 or so distinct CDR3 sequences, with less than 80% seen just once and 28% held by the top ten. Material for sequencing was blood. These receptor sequences come from a man younger than 40 in good health.

This clonotype turned up a few times. V is TRBV9 and J is TRBJ2-7; TRBD1 matches 11 bases. Germline CDR1 SGDLS, CDR2 YYNGEE. This CDR3 is built from 14 residues. After removal of 2 bases from V and 6 bases from J, the junction contained 4 bases not matched to a gene. For the CDR3, the DNA is TGTGCCAGCAGCGTCGGACAGGGGGCGAGCGAGCAGTACTTC. It codes for CASSVGQGASEQYF.

The chain employs TRBV3-1 and TRBJ2-3; TRBD2 matches 7 bases. This CDR3 is 12 amino acids long. The germline V gene encodes CDR1 LGHDT and CDR2 YNNKEL (reference sequence). V lost 10 bases and J lost 4; bases outside the gene matches: 5. Here the CDR3 DNA reads TGTGCCACCGGGACTACTTCAGATACGCAGTATTTT. Its translation is CATGTTSDTQYF.

The sample holds a few counts of this clonotype. The chain is built from TRBV4-3 and TRBJ2-1; D is possibly TRBD2 (5 bases). The CDR3 loop spans 13 amino acids. Germline loops: CDR1 LGHNA, CDR2 YSLEER. V lost 2 bases and J lost 9, with 11 bases in between. The CDR3 here is CASSQPGFAEQFF. The DNA for the CDR3 is TGCGCCAGCAGCCAACCGGGGTTCGCTGAGCAGTTCTTC.

This clonotype was detected a few times. The rearrangement uses TRBV20-1 and TRBJ2-5; D perhaps matches TRBD1 (7 bases). The CDR3 loop spans 14 amino acids. Per germline, CDR1 DFQATT and CDR2 SNEGSKA (reference sequence). V lost 6 bases and J 3 bases, leaving 17 bases between the germline ends. DNA for the CDR3: TGCAGTGCCCCGCAGGGGGGTGGAAAAGAGACCCAGTACTTC. This gives the protein CSAPQGGGKETQYF.

The chain links TRBV18 to TRBJ1-2, with D hard to call. The CDR3 spans 19 residues. The ends were cut back, 3 bases at V and 2 bases at J, with 25 bases in the middle. CDR1 is KGHSH and CDR2 is LQKENI in the germline V gene. CDR3 sequence reads: CASSPRSRVPVPLNYGYTF. The CDR3 DNA is TGTGCCAGCTCACCGAGGTCGCGGGTGCCTGTTCCACTGAACTATGGCTACACCTTC.

This clonotype has at least ten counts. This sequence joins TRBV9 and TRBJ1-2, with 9 bases aligning to TRBD1. Looked up from germline, CDR1 is SGDLS and CDR2 is YYNGEE. The length of the CDR3 is 15 residues. J lost 4 bases, V lost 3 bases, and 7 bases had no gene match. In nucleotides, the CDR3 is TGTGCCAGCAGCGCCCCGGGACAGGGAGTCTATGGCTACACCTTC. Translated, it gives CASSAPGQGVYGYTF. Full variable domain (outside the CDR3, taken from reference TRBV9 and TRBJ1-2): DSGVTQTPKHLITATGQRVTLRCSPRSGDLSVYWYQQSLDQGLQFLIQYYNGEERAKGNILERFSAQQFPDLHSELNLSSLELGDSALYFCASSAPGQGVYGYTFGSGTRLTVV.

The chain joins TRBV6-2 or TRBV6-3 to TRBJ2-4; unclear D gene. Matching the DNA end better, TRBJ2-7 makes the J call doubtful. Germline V gives CDR1 MNHEY, CDR2 SVGEGT. This CDR3 is 15 amino acids long. The CDR3 DNA is TGTGCCAGCAGTTACTCGCTCGGCTCCCCCTACGAGCAGTACTTC. It specifies CASSYSLGSPYEQYF.

This clonotype turned up a few times. The chain has TRBV6-4 and TRBJ2-3, with 9 bases identical to TRBD2. After removal of 6 bases from V and 2 bases from J, the junction contained 6 bases not matched to a gene. There are 15 residues in the CDR3. The germline V gene encodes CDR1 MRHNA and CDR2 SNTAGT. The CDR3 DNA sequence: TGTGCCAGCAGCGAAACGGGACTAGCCACAGATACGCAGTATTTT. Protein product: CASSETGLATDTQYF.

The chain carries TRBV7-9 and TRBJ2-5; 7 bases fit TRBD1. Germline V gene data show CDR1 as SEHNR and CDR2 as FQNEAQ (reference sequence). Trimming removed 5 bases from V and 1 base from J; junction bases left unmatched: 7. The length of the CDR3 is 15 residues. The CDR3 DNA is TGTGCCAGCAGCCATAGGGACAGATTCCAAGAGACCCAGTACTTC. It yields the protein CASSHRDRFQETQYF.

The gene calls are TRBV6-4 and TRBJ2-1; 10 positions agree with TRBD2. J lost 10 bases, V lost 0 bases, and 9 bases had no gene match. The CDR3 spans 16 residues. Germline-derived CDR1 and CDR2 are MRHNA and SNTAGT. The CDR3 sequence: CASSDSNSGGPVEQFF. Here the CDR3 DNA reads TGTGCCAGCAGTGACTCGAATAGCGGGGGGCCGGTGGAGCAGTTCTTC.